This TCR beta chain was profiled in a study of CD8 T cells in ankylosing spondylitis. Whole-study findings and limits: Reported data indicate significant enrichment of disease-linked clones within matched ankylosing spondylitis synovial fluid. Under 10 highly homologous variants formed a TCR beta motif that appeared characteristic of ankylosing spondylitis blood.

Making the TCR beta libraries involved quantitative 5'-RACE with molecular barcodes. Via MiXCR, TCRdb re-called the 5' RACE reads, giving one row per CDR3 protein. Among about 200,000 distinct CDR3 sequences, 20% to 30% were seen once, and the ten largest hold under 7%. The length of the CDR3 is 18 residues. With V trimmed by 2 bases and J by 3 bases, 11 bases remained unmatched. Germline CDR1 reads MNHEY; CDR2 reads SMNVEV (reference sequence). The sample holds one count of this clonotype. Its antigen is as yet unknown. Specimen: blood, either unsorted or a sorted T cell fraction (not recorded which). The sequence derives from a male donor with ankylosing spondylitis or in good health (not recorded which). V usage is TRBV27 and J usage is TRBJ2-7, with 12 nucleotides matching TRBD2. The CDR3 DNA sequence: TGTGCCAGCAGTTTAGGCCGGACTAGCGGGATGGGGGGCTACGAGCAGTACTTC. The encoded protein is CASSLGRTSGMGGYEQYF.